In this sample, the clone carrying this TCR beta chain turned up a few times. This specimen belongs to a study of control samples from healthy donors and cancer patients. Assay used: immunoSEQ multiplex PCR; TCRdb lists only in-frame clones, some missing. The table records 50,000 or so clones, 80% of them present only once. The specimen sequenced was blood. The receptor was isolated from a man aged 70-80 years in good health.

CDR3 nucleotides: TGTGCCAGCAGTTTTAGCGGGAGTGGAGGTAATGAGCAGTTCTTC. Translated, it gives CASSFSGSGGNEQFF. The gene calls are TRBV28 and TRBJ2-1, with 9 nucleotides matching TRBD2. Germline V CDR1 and CDR2: MDHEN, SYDVKM. The CDR3 has 15 amino acids. The J segment lost 7 bases and the V segment lost 3 bases, leaving 7 bases of the junction unmatched.